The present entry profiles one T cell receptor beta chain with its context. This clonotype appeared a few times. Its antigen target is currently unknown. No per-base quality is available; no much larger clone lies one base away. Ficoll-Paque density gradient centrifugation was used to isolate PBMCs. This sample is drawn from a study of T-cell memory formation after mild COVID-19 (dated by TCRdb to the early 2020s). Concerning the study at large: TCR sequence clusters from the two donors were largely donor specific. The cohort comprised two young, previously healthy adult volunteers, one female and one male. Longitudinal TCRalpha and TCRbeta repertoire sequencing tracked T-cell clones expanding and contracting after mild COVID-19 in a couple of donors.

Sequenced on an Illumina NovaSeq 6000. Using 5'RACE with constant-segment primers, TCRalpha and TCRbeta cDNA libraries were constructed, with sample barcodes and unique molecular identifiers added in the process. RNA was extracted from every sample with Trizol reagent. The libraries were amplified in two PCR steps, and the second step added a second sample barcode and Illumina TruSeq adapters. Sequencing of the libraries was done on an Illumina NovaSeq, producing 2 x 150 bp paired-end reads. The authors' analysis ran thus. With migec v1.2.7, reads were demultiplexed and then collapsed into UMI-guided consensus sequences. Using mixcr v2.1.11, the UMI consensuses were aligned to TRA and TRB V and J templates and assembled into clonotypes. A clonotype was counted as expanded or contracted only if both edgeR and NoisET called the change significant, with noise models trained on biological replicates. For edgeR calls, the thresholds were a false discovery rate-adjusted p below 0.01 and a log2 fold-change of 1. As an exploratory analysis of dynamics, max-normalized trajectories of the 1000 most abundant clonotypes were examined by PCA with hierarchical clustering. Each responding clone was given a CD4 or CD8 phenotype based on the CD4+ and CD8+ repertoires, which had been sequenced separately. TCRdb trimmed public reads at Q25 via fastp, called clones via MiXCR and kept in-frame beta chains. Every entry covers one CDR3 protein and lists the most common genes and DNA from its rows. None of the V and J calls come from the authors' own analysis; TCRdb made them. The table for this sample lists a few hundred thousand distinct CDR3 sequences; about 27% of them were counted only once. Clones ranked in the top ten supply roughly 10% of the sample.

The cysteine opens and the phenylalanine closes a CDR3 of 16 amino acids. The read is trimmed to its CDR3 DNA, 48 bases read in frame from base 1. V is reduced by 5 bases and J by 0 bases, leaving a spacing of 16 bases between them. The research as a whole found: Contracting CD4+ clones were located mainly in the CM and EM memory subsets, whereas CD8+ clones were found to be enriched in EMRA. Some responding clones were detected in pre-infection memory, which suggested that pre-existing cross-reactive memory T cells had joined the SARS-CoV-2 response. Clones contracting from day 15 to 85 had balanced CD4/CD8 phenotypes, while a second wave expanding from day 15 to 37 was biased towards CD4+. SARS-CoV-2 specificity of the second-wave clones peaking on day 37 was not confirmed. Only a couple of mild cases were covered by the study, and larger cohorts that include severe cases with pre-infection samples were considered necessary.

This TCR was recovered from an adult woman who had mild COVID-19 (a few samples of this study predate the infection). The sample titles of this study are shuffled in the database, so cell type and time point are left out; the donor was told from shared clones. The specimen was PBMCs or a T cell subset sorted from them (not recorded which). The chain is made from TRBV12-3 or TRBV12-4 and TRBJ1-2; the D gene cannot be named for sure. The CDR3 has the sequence CASSPPEVTTNYGYTF. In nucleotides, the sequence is TGTGCCAGCAGTCCACCGGAGGTGACGACTAACTATGGCTACACCTTC.